Each of the 21 T cell receptor beta chains below was sequenced from the same sample in a study of blood T cells in healthy people across ages. Combining a sample-barcoded 5' primer with a J-beta primer mix, a second PCR ran for roughly 7 to 12 cycles. TCRdb ran MiXCR on the 5' RACE reads and lists one entry per CDR3 protein. The sample shows about 680,000 distinct CDR3 sequences, 49% of them seen only once. Sequencing was performed on blood. Receptors originate from a woman aged 60-75 years in good health.

The sample holds one count of this clonotype. This chain joins TRBV29-1 and TRBJ2-5; no reliable D call. This CDR3 comprises 11 residues. V was clipped by 7 bases and J by 5 bases, with 11 bases between them. CDR1 SQVTM and CDR2 ANQGSEA come from the germline V gene. For the CDR3, the DNA is TGCAGCGCGGACGGAAAGGAGACCCAGTACTTC. Translation: CSADGKETQYF.

The gene calls are TRBV20-1 and TRBJ2-7; possibly TRBD2 for D (6 bases). V was clipped by 6 bases and J by 0 bases, with 15 bases between them. The germline CDR1 and CDR2 sequences are DFQATT and SNEGSKA (reference sequence). The CDR3 contains 14 residues. The CDR3 region is CSATGGTYSYEQYF. In DNA, the CDR3 is TGCAGTGCCACCGGAGGGACTTACTCCTACGAGCAGTACTTC.

The chain joins TRBV29-1 to TRBJ1-1; D gene unclear. With 7 bases removed from V and 0 bases from J, the gap between germline ends came to 15 bases. The CDR3 length is 14 residues. The germline gives CDR1 SQVTM, CDR2 ANQGSEA. This CDR3 reads CSAKGSFMNTEAFF. The DNA of the CDR3 is TGCAGCGCCAAGGGTTCGTTCATGAACACTGAAGCTTTCTTT. Together with reference TRBV29-1 and TRBJ1-1, the CDR3 gives the full variable domain: SAVISQKPSRDICQRGTSLTIQCQVDSQVTMMFWYRQQPGQSLTLIATANQGSEATYESGFVIDKFPISRPNLTFSTLTVSNMSPEDSSIYLCSAKGSFMNTEAFFGQGTRLTVV.

The V and J genes are TRBV29-1 and TRBJ2-7; 8 bases are shared with TRBD1. V dropped 4 bases and J dropped 0; count of bases not matched to a gene: 5. CDR3 length equals 14 residues. Germline lookup yields CDR1 SQVTM and CDR2 ANQGSEA. CDR3 nucleotides: TGCAGCGTTGGACGGACAGGGAGCTCCTACGAGCAGTACTTC. It is translated as CSVGRTGSSYEQYF.

The rearrangement uses TRBV29-1 and TRBJ2-3; 9 positions agree with TRBD1. Looked up from germline, CDR1 is SQVTM and CDR2 is ANQGSEA. This CDR3 is built from 15 residues. V was pared by 8 bases and J by 4 bases, with 13 bases of the junction left unmatched. The CDR3 coding sequence is TGCAGCACCGGGACAGGGCGGACTAGGGCAGATACGCAGTATTTT. Amino acids: CSTGTGRTRADTQYF.

This sequence joins TRBV24-1 and TRBJ1-2; D possibly corresponds to TRBD1 (5 bases). V lost 4 bases and J 3 bases, leaving 14 bases between the germline ends. The CDR3 loop spans 15 amino acids. Per the germline V gene, CDR1 is KGHDR and CDR2 is SFDVKD. The CDR3 loop is CATSDDSARDYGYTF. Here the CDR3 DNA reads TGTGCCACCAGTGACGACAGCGCCCGGGACTATGGCTACACCTTC.

The chain combines TRBV6-5 with TRBJ2-1; D remains unclear. CDR1 and CDR2 from the germline V gene are MNHEY and SVGAGI. CDR3 length: 13 residues. V lost 0 bases and J 8 bases, leaving 8 bases between the germline ends. Here the CDR3 reads CASSYSGVHEQFF. The CDR3, as DNA: TGTGCCAGCAGTTACTCTGGAGTCCATGAGCAGTTCTTC.

This clonotype showed up just a few times. V is TRBV27 and J is TRBJ1-6; D call uncertain. This CDR3 has 18 amino acids. Germline V CDR1 and CDR2: MNHEY, SMNVEV (reference sequence). V was shortened by 4 bases and J by 4 bases, with 20 bases between the two germline ends. CDR3 sequence (DNA): TGTGCCAGCAGTTACAAGGGAAGTATTTGGCGATATAATTCACCCCTCCACTTT. This codes for CASSYKGSIWRYNSPLHF.

This clonotype was detected ten times or more. This chain joins TRBV5-1 and TRBJ1-1; a weak D match, TRBD1 (6 bases). The CDR3 spans 15 residues. Trimming took 3 bases from V and 8 from J, leaving 20 bases between them. CDR1 and CDR2 (germline): SGHRS, YFSETQ. The CDR3 loop is CASSWGARGSGEAFF. In nucleotides, the CDR3 is TGCGCCAGCAGCTGGGGGGCCAGGGGCTCTGGGGAAGCTTTCTTT. The full variable domain, rest sourced from reference TRBV5-1 and TRBJ1-1, is KAGVTQTPRYLIKTRGQQVTLSCSPISGHRSVSWYQQTPGQGLQFLFEYFSETQRNKGNFPGRFSGRQFSNSRSEMNVSTLELGDSALYLCASSWGARGSGEAFFGQGTRLTVV.

The gene calls are TRBV9 and TRBJ1-1; unclear D gene. The germline V and J ends were trimmed by 0 bases and 4 bases, with 7 bases remaining between them. From germline, CDR1 is SGDLS and CDR2 YYNGEE. The CDR3 extends over 13 amino acids. DNA for the CDR3: TGTGCCAGCAGCGTAGCGGTGGGCACTGAAGCTTTCTTT. This encodes CASSVAVGTEAFF.

This CDR3 reads CASSITKTSAYEQYF. In DNA, the CDR3 is TGTGCCAGCTCCATCACGAAGACTAGTGCGTACGAGCAGTACTTC. This chain joins TRBV18 and TRBJ2-7; maybe TRBD2 (6 bases). This CDR3 is built from 15 residues. Germline V gene data show CDR1 as KGHSH and CDR2 as LQKENI. The V gene lost 6 bases and the J gene lost 4 bases, with 19 bases spanning the gap.

The chain employs TRBV27 and TRBJ2-1; D ambiguous. The V gene's germline CDR1 is MNHEY and CDR2 SMNVEV (reference sequence). This CDR3 comprises 17 residues. The ends were cut back, 2 bases at V and 4 bases at J, with 18 bases in the middle. As DNA, the CDR3 is TGTGCCAGCAGTTTAGGCCCCTGGGTTAGTGTATACAATGAGCAGTTCTTC. Its protein is CASSLGPWVSVYNEQFF.

This chain joins TRBV27 and TRBJ2-7, with D possibly matching TRBD1 (7 bases). The CDR3 has 14 residues. Trimming took 3 bases from V and 6 from J, leaving 15 bases between them. Germline values: CDR1 MNHEY, CDR2 SMNVEV (reference sequence). In DNA, the CDR3 is TGTGCCAGCAGTTTCAGGGGGGATGGTTTCGAGCAGTACTTC. This encodes CASSFRGDGFEQYF.

This clonotype showed up just a few times. The chain combines TRBV7-3 with TRBJ2-5; 7 bases match TRBD1. CDR3 size: 12 residues. V shed 5 bases, J shed 13 bases, and the junction held 10 bases outside the gene matches. CDR1 is SGHTA and CDR2 is FQGTGA in the germline V gene. CDR3 nucleotides: TGTGCCAGCAGCACCACGACAGGGCAGCTGTACTTC. Translating it yields CASSTTTGQLYF.

This clonotype was seen more than once but under ten times. This sequence joins TRBV7-3 and TRBJ2-7, with TRBD2 as a possible D gene (5 bases). The end of the DNA fits TRBJ2-5 better, so the J call may be wrong. Germline lookup yields CDR1 SGHTA and CDR2 FQGTGA. The CDR3 is 17 residues long. The CDR3 nucleotides are TGTGCCAGCAGCTTAGGCGACCGACCGACGGGGTGGGAGACCCAGTACTTC. Translating gives CASSLGDRPTGWETQYF.

Only a few counts were recorded for this clonotype. The rearrangement uses TRBV2 and TRBJ2-1; D could derive from TRBD1 or TRBD2 (6 bases each). Germline CDR1 is SNHLY and CDR2 is FYNNEI. V was cut by 2 bases and J by 10 bases, with 21 bases left in between. The CDR3 loop spans 16 amino acids. The CDR3 protein is CASSERAKGGLWEQFF. The CDR3 nucleotides read TGTGCCAGCAGTGAAAGGGCTAAGGGGGGTTTATGGGAGCAGTTCTTC.

The CDR3 reads CASAMAQGNPYEQYF. For the CDR3, the DNA is TGTGCCAGCGCTATGGCGCAGGGAAACCCCTACGAGCAGTACTTC. This chain joins TRBV7-2 and TRBJ2-7; the D gene is possibly TRBD1 (5 bases). The CDR3 is 15 residues long. Germline lookup yields CDR1 SGHTA and CDR2 FQGNSA. Between the trimmed V and J ends, which lost 8 bases and 2 bases, there was a span of 19 bases. The complete variable domain, with remaining parts taken from reference TRBV7-2 and TRBJ2-7, reads GAGVSQSPSNKVTEKGKDVELRCDPISGHTALYWYRQSLGQGLEFLIYFQGNSAPDKSGLPSDRFSAERTGGSVSTLTIQRTQQEDSAVYLCASAMAQGNPYEQYFGPGTRLTVT.

In this sample, this clonotype turned up many times. The J gene is TRBJ2-7, the V gene TRBV6-1, with 8 bases matching TRBD1. Germline V gene data show CDR1 as MNHNS and CDR2 as SASEGT. Trimming at V came to 3 bases and at J to 5 bases, leaving 6 bases not matched to a gene. The CDR3 has 14 residues. The CDR3 DNA sequence: TGTGCCAGCAGTGAGACAGGGGATCCCCACGAGCAGTACTTC. This encodes CASSETGDPHEQYF.

This clonotype was observed at least ten times. J is TRBJ2-7 and V is TRBV19; the match to TRBD2 covers 8 bases. The germline gives CDR1 LNHDA, CDR2 SQIVND (reference sequence). V gave up 3 bases and J gave up 4 bases; unmatched junction bases: 8. CDR3 length: 15 amino acids. The CDR3 DNA sequence: TGTGCCAGTAGTATCCCCGGGAGGGAAGGATACGAGCAGTACTTC. As protein: CASSIPGREGYEQYF.

CDR3 nucleotide sequence: TGCAGTGCTAGAAGGAGGACTAGCGGCACAGATACGCAGTATTTT. Protein product: CSARRRTSGTDTQYF. This rearrangement joins TRBV20-1 to TRBJ2-3; 9 nucleotides align to TRBD2. This CDR3 spans 15 amino acids. Trimming at V came to 2 bases and at J to 1 base, leaving 4 bases not matched to a gene. Looked up from germline, CDR1 is DFQATT and CDR2 is SNEGSKA (reference sequence).

The rearrangement uses TRBV5-1 and TRBJ2-1; 7 bases are shared with TRBD1. The V segment lost 4 bases and the J segment 1 base; nucleotides outside the gene matches: 5. The CDR3 runs 15 residues. Germline V gene sequence: CDR1 SGHRS, CDR2 YFSETQ. DNA of the CDR3: TGCGCCAGCAGCAGGGGACAGTTATCCTACAATGAGCAGTTCTTC. Translated: CASSRGQLSYNEQFF.